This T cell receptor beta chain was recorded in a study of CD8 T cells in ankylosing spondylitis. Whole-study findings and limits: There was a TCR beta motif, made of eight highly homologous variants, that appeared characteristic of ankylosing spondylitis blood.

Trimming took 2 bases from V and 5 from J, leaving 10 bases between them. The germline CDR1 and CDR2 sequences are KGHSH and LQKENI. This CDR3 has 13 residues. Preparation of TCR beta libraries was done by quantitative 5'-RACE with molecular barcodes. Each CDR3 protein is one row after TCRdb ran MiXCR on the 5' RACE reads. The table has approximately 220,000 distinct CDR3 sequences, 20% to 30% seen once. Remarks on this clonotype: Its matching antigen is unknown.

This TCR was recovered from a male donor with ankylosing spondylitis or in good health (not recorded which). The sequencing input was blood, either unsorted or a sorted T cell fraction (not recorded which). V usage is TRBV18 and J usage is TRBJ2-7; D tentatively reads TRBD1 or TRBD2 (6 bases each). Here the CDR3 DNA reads TGTGCCAGCTCACCAACAGGGAGGCACGAGCAGTACTTC. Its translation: CASSPTGRHEQYF.